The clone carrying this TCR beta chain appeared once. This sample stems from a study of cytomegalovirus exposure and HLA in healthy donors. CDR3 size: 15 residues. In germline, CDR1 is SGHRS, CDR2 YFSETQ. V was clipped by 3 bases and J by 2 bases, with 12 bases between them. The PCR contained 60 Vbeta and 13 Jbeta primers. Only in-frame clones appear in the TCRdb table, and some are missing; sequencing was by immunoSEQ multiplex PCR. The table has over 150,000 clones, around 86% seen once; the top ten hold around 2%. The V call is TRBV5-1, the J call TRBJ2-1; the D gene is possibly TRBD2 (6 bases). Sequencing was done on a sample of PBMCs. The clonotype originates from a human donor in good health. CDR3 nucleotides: TGCGCCAGCAGCTCAAGCGGAGGGACCTACAATGAGCAGTTCTTC. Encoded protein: CASSSSGGTYNEQFF.